Included here is one T cell receptor (beta chain) sequence, with context. What antigen it recognizes has not been identified. No base quality values were provided; no much bigger clone lies one nucleotide off. This entry is derived from a study of T cells in tumors after PD-1 blockade (dated by TCRdb to the late 2010s). Regarding the research as a whole: Exclusion criteria were prior checkpoint blockade, use of systemic immunosuppressants, or recent radiotherapy or other anti-cancer therapy within 4 weeks. Patients received pembrolizumab 200 mg every 3 weeks or cemiplimab 350 mg every 2 weeks. On average, peripheral blood samples yielded 35,000 to 40,000 unique clonotypes and over 100,000 TCR templates (range roughly 24,679-257,772). RECIST version 1.1 was used to assess clinical response. While on anti-PD-1 treatment, some of the patients also continued taking daily vismodegib 150 mg. Paired single-cell RNA and TCR sequencing was performed on site-matched tumors from BCC or SCC patients before and after anti-PD-1 therapy. To compare clonotypes in blood and tumor, bulk TCR sequencing was done on 10 peripheral blood samples taken from 5 or 6 patients. Study-wide conclusions, independent of this receptor: The source of novel T cell clones was not identified and could include lymphoid organs or rare unexpanded clones within the tumor or its periphery. Roughly two fifths of TCR clonotypes from the tumor were detected in blood, and certain novel exhausted tumor clones were present in blood collected before treatment, which suggests recruitment from the periphery.

This specimen's time point label, interpreted: after anti-PD-1 therapy. For bulk TCRbeta sequencing, genomic DNA was extracted from tumor biopsies or peripheral blood, and input amounts ranged from about 550 ng to 6,004 ng. Histologically proven advanced or metastatic basal or squamous cell carcinoma was present in all patients, all of whom were poor candidates for surgical resection. Of the approximately ten patients making up the basal cell carcinoma cohort, several underwent bulk tumor TCR sequencing. The immunoSEQ platform was used for deep TCRbeta sequencing. The source study handled its data this way. For further analysis, only productive rearrangements were exported out of the immunoSEQ Analyzer. T cell phenotypes were assigned to bulk TCRbeta clonotypes by matching to single-cell RNA+TCR-seq clones sharing the same TCRbeta sequence. Clone enrichment in tumor was computed as tumor frequency divided by PBMC frequency from bulk TCR sequencing. TCRs were sorted with GLIPH into specificity groups, meaning clusters of distinct TCRs that share CDR3 motifs and likely recognize common antigens. The source is immuneACCESS, and TCRdb retained only in-frame sequences with V and J called. Part of the clones is not carried over; for the studies checked, unresolved V genes explain less than half of this, and the remainder is unexplained. V and J calls and clone size are as listed in that table; D and trimming were resolved from the DNA. This sample has about 15,000 clones in its table, and over 75% of those were observed once. Approximately 22% of the sample is taken by the ten largest.

The source was PBMCs, collected after anti-PD-1 treatment. The sequence came from a human donor with basal cell carcinoma.

At the DNA level, the sequence is TGTGCCTACGGACAGGGTTACAATGAGCAGTTCTTC. Its protein is CAYGQGYNEQFF. The chain was built from TRBV30 and TRBJ2-1; TRBD1 lines up with 8 middle nucleotides. For this chain, trimming is 7 bases at the V end and 4 bases at the J end, and the number of junction bases without a gene match is 3. CDR1 and CDR2 (GTSNPN, SVGIG) derive from the germline V gene (reference sequence). Including the terminal cysteine and phenylalanine, the CDR3 comprises 12 residues. Of all the DNA, just the CDR3 is kept, 36 bases in frame from base 1.